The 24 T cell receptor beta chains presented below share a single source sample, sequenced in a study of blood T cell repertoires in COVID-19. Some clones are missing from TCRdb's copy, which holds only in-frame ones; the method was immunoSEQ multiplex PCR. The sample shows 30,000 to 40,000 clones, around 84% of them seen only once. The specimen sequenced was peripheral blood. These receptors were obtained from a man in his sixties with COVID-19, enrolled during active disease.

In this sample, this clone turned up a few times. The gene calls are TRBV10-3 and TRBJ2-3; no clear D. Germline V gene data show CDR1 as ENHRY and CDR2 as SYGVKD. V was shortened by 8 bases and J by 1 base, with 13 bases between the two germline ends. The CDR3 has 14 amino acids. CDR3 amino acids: CAIGKVSGTDTQYF. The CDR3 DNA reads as TGTGCCATCGGAAAAGTGAGCGGCACAGATACGCAGTATTTT.

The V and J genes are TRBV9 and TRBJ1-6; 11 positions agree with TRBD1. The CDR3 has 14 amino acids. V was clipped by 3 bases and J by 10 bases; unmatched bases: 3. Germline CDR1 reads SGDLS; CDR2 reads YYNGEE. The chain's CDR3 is CASSADRGLSPLHF. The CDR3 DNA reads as TGTGCCAGCAGCGCGGACAGGGGGCTATCACCCCTCCACTTT.

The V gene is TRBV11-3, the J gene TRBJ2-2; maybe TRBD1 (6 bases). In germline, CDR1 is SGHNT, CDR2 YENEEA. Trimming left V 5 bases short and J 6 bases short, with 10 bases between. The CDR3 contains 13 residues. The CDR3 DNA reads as TGTGCCAGCAGCCCGTACAGGGCCGGGGAGCTGTTTTTT. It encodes CASSPYRAGELFF.

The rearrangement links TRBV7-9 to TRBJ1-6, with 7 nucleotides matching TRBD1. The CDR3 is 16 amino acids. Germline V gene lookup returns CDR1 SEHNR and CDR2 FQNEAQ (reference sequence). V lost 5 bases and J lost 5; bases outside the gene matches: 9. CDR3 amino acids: CASSPYRGGHNSPLHF. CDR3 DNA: TGTGCCAGCAGCCCCTACAGGGGCGGCCATAATTCACCCCTCCACTTT.

CDR3 sequence: CASSPRVNTGELFF. CDR3 nucleotide sequence: TGTGCCAGCAGCCCCCGTGTGAACACCGGGGAGCTGTTTTTT. This chain joins TRBV7-2 and TRBJ2-2; D uncertain. V was clipped by 5 bases and J by 1 base, with 8 bases between them. This CDR3 is 14 amino acids long. Germline V gene lookup returns CDR1 SGHTA and CDR2 FQGNSA. Full variable domain (rest looked up from reference TRBV7-2 and TRBJ2-2): GAGVSQSPSNKVTEKGKDVELRCDPISGHTALYWYRQSLGQGLEFLIYFQGNSAPDKSGLPSDRFSAERTGGSVSTLTIQRTQQEDSAVYLCASSPRVNTGELFFGEGSRLTVL.

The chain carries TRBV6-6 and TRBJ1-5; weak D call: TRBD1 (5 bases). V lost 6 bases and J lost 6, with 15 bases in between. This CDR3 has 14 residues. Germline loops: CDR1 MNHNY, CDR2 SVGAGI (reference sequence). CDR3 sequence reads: CASSTPQGSQPQHF. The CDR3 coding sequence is TGTGCCAGCAGCACGCCTCAGGGAAGTCAGCCCCAGCATTTT.

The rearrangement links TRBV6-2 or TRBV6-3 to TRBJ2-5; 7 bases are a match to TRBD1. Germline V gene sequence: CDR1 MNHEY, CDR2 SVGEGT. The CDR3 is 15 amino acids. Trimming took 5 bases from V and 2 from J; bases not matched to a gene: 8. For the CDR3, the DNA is TGTGCCAGCAGTCACTACCGGACAGGTCAAGAGACCCAGTACTTC. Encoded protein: CASSHYRTGQETQYF.

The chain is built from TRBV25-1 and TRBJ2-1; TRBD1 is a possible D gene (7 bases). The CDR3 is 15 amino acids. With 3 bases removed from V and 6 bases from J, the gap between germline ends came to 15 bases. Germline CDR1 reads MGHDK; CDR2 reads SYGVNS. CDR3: CASSEFRQGGNEQFF. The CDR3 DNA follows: TGTGCCAGCAGTGAGTTCCGGCAGGGGGGCAATGAGCAGTTCTTC.

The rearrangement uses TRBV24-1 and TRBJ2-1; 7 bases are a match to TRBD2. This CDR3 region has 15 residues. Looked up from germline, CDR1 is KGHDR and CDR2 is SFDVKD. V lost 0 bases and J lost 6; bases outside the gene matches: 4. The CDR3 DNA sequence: TGTGCCACCAGTGATTTGACGGGAGGACGCAATGAGCAGTTCTTC. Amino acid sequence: CATSDLTGGRNEQFF.

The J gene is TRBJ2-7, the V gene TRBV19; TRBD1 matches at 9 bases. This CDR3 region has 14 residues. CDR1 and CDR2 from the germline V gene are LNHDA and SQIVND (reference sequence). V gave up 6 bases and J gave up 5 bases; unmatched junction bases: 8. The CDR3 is CASSRRDRANEQYF. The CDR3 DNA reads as TGTGCCAGTAGCCGCCGGGACAGGGCCAACGAGCAGTACTTC.

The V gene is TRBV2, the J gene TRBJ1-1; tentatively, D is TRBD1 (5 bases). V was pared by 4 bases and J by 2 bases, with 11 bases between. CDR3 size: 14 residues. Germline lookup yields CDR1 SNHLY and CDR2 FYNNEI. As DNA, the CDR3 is TGTGCCAGCAGTGGACAGACTAGAAACACTGAAGCTTTCTTT. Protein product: CASSGQTRNTEAFF.

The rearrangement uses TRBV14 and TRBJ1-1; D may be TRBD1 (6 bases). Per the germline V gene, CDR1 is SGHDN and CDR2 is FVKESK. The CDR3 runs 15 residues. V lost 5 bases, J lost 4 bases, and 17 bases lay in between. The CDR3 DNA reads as TGTGCCAGCAGCAAAGCAGGGGCCGGAGGCACTGAAGCTTTCTTT. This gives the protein CASSKAGAGGTEAFF.

Here the CDR3 reads CASSLVQLYTGGTGELFF. DNA for the CDR3: TGTGCCAGCAGCTTAGTTCAGTTGTATACAGGGGGCACCGGGGAGCTGTTTTTT. The chain carries TRBV11-2 and TRBJ2-2; 8 nucleotides match TRBD1. The CDR3 contains 18 residues. Germline loops: CDR1 SGHAT, CDR2 FQNNGV. Germline trimming cut 1 base from V and 4 bases from J; bases unmatched to any gene: 11.

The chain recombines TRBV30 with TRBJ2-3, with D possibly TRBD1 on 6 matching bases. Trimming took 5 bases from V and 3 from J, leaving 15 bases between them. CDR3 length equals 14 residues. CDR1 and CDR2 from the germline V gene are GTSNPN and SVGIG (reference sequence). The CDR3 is CAWGDIQRTDTQYF. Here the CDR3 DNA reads TGTGCCTGGGGGGACATTCAAAGGACAGATACGCAGTATTTT. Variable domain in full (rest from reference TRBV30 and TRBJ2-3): SQTIHQWPATLVQPVGSPLSLECTVEGTSNPNLYWYRQAAGRGLQLLFYSVGIGQISSEVPQNLSASRPQDRQFILSSKKLLLSDSGFYLCAWGDIQRTDTQYFGPGTRLTVL.

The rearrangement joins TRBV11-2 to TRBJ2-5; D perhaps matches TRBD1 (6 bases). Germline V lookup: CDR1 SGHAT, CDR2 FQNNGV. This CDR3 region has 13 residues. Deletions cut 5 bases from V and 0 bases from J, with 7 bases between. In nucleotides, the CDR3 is TGTGCCAGCAGCCGGGACAACCAAGAGACCCAGTACTTC. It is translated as CASSRDNQETQYF.

CDR3 residues: CASSLEPTSYEQYF. CDR3 DNA sequence: TGCGCCAGCAGCTTGGAGCCGACTTCCTACGAGCAGTACTTC. This chain links TRBV5-1 with TRBJ2-7, with no clear D. Per the germline V gene, CDR1 is SGHRS and CDR2 is YFSETQ. Trimming left V 0 bases short and J 1 base short, with 8 bases between. The CDR3 is made up of 14 amino acids.

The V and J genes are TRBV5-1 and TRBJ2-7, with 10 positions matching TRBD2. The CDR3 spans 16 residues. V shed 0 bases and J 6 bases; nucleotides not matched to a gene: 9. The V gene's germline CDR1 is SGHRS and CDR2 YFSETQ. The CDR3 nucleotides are TGCGCCAGCAGCTTGGCCTCCGGACTAGCGGCCAGCGAGCAGTACTTC. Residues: CASSLASGLAASEQYF.

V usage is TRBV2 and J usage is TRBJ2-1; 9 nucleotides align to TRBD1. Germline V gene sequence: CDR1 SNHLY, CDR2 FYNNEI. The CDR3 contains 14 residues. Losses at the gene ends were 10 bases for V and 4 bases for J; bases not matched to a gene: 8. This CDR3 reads CATSRDREYNEQFF. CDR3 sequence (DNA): TGTGCCACCTCTAGGGACAGGGAATACAATGAGCAGTTCTTC.

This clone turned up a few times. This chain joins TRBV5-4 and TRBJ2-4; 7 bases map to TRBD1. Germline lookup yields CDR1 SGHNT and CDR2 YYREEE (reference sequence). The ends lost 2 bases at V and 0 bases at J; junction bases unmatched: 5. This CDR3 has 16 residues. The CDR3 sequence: CASSLRTGLAKNIQYF. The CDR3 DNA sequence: TGTGCCAGCAGCTTAAGGACAGGACTAGCCAAAAACATTCAGTACTTC.

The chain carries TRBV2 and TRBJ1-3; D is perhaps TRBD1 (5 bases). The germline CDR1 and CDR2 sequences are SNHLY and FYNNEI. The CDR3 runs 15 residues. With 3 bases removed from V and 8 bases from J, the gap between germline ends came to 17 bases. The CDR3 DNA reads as TGTGCCAGCAGTGACCGTTGGGGGGATGGGGACACCATATATTTT. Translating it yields CASSDRWGDGDTIYF.

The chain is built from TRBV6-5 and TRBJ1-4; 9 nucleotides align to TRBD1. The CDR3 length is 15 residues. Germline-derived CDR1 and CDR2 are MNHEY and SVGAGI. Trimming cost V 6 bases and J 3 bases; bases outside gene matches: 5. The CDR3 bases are TGTGCCAGCAGACGTGGGACAGGGCCTAATGAAAAACTGTTTTTT. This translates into CASRRGTGPNEKLFF.

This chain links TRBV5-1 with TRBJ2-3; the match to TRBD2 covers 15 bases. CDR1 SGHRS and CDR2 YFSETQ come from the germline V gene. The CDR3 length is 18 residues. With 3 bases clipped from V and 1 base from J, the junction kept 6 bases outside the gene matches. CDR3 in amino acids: CASSSGLAGGLGTDTQYF. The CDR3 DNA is TGCGCCAGCAGCTCTGGACTAGCGGGAGGGCTCGGCACAGATACGCAGTATTTT.

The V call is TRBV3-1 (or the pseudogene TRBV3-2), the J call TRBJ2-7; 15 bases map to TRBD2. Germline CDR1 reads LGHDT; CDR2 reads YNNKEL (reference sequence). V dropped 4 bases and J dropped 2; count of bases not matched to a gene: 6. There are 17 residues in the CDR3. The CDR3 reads CASSRGTSGRFAYEQYF. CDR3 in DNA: TGTGCCAGCAGCCGGGGGACTAGCGGGAGGTTCGCCTACGAGCAGTACTTC.

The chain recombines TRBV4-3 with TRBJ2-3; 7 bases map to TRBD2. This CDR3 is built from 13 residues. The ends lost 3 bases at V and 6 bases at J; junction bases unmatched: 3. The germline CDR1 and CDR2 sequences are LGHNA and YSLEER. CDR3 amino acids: CASSQQGGDTQYF. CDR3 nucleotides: TGCGCCAGCAGCCAGCAGGGAGGGGATACGCAGTATTTT.